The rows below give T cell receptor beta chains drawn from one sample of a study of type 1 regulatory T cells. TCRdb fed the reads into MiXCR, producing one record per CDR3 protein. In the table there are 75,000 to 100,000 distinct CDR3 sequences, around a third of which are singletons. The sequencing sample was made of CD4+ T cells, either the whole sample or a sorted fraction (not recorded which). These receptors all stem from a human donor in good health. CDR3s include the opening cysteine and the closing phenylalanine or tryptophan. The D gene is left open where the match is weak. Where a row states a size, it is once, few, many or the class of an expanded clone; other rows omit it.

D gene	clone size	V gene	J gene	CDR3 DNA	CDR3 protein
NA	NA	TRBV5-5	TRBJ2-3	TGTGCCAGCAGTTATTGGGAGTCGGCCACAGATACGCAGTATTTT	CASSYWESATDTQYF
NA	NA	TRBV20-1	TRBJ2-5	TGCAGTGCTAGGTCTGCTCAGGGGAACCAAGAGACCCAGTACTTC	CSARSAQGNQETQYF
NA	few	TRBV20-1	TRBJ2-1	TGCAGTGCGGTATATAGTGTCCCTGAGCAGTTCTTC	CSAVYSVPEQFF
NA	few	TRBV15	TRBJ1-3	TGTGCCACCAGCAGAGATTTTGCGAAGGGAAACACCATATATTTT	CATSRDFAKGNTIYF
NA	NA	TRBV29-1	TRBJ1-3	TGCAGCTCAACAACTGGGAACACCATATATTTT	CSSTTGNTIYF
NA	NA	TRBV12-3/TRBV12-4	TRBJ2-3	TGTGCCAGCAGCCCCGGGACAAGCTACACAGATACGCAGTATTTT	CASSPGTSYTDTQYF
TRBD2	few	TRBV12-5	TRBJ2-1	TGTGCTAGTGGCGAGGGGAATCCTAGCGGGGGATACAATGAGCAGTTCTTC	CASGEGNPSGGYNEQFF
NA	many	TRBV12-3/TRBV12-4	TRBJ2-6	TGTGCCAGCAGTTTAATCAGGGGCCACGTCCTGACTTTC	CASSLIRGHVLTF
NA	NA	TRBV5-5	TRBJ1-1	TGTGCCAGCAGCTTGGGGGGGAGAAACTCTGAAGCTTTCTTT	CASSLGGRNSEAFF
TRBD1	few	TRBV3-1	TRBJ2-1	TGTGCCAGCAGCCAAGATGACAGGGGGATTTTCACTGAGCAGTTCTTC	CASSQDDRGIFTEQFF
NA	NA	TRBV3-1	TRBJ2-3	TGTGCCAGCAGCCAAGTTCATGGCAGGGGCGTTCTGTATTTT	CASSQVHGRGVLYF
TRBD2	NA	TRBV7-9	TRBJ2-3	TGTGCCAGCAGCGGACTAGCGGGAGTAAAGAAAGATACGCAGTATTTT	CASSGLAGVKKDTQYF
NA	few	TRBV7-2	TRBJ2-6	TGTGCCAGCAGATCCGACTTGGGCGGGGCCAACGTCCTGACTTTC	CASRSDLGGANVLTF
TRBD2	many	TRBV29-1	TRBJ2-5	TGCAGCGTTGTATATATTCGCGGGAGGGCTCAAGAGACCCAGTACTTC	CSVVYIRGRAQETQYF
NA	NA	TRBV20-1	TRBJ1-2	TGCAGTGCTAGAGATGGAGGGGCAGATGGCTACACCTTC	CSARDGGADGYTF
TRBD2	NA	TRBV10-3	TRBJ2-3	TGTGCCACCCTCGCGGGGCTAGCGGGAGGAGATACGCAGTATTTT	CATLAGLAGGDTQYF
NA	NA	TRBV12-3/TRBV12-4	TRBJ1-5	TGTGCCAGCAGTTTATTGGGCAAACCGAACCAGCCCCAGCATTTT	CASSLLGKPNQPQHF
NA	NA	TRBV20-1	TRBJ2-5	TGCAGTGCTAGTTCCACTAGAGGGTACCAAGAGACCCAGTACTTC	CSASSTRGYQETQYF
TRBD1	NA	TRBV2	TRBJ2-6	TGTGCCAGCAGGCGGACAGGGGCGGGTGGGGCCAACGTCCTGACTTTC	CASRRTGAGGANVLTF
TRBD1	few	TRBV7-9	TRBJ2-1	TGTGCCAGCAGCTTAAGGAGGACAGGGGGCCTTGAGCAGTTCTTC	CASSLRRTGGLEQFF
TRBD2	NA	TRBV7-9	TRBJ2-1	TGTGCCAGCAGGTCTAGCGGGAGGGAAGGGGGCGAGCAGTTCTTC	CASRSSGREGGEQFF
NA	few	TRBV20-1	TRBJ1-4	TGCAGTGCTAGACAGGGTGTGGAAAAACTGTTTTTT	CSARQGVEKLFF
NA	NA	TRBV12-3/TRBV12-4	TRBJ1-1	TGTGCCAGCAGTTCACACAGGGCCCAAGGACCTGAAGCTTTCTTT	CASSSHRAQGPEAFF
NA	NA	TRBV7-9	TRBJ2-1	TGTGCCAGCAGCTTAGGGCCGGACAATGAGCAGTTCTTC	CASSLGPDNEQFF
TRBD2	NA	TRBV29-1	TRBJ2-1	TGCAGCGTTTGGGGAGCGGGAGGAGGCAATGAGCAGTTCTTC	CSVWGAGGGNEQFF
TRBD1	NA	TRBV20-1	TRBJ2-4	TGCAGTCCCCCCGATTTAACACAGGGGGCGGACAAAAACATTCAGTACTTC	CSPPDLTQGADKNIQYF
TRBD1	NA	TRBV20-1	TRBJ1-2	TGCAGTGCCGATACAGGGACAGGAGGCTCCCATGGCTACACCTTC	CSADTGTGGSHGYTF
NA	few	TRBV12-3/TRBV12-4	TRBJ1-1	TGTGCCAGCAGTTTAGCCAGCTCTGAAGCTTTCTTT	CASSLASSEAFF
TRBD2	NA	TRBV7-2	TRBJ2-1	TGTGCCAGCAGCTCCCTCGGGACTAGCGGGAATGAGCAGTTCTTC	CASSSLGTSGNEQFF